This T cell receptor (beta chain) emerged from a study of T cell clonality in common variable immunodeficiency. Study conclusions and caveats: Reportedly, TCR beta sequences from common variable immunodeficiency showed fewer deletions and N-nucleotide insertions.

The CDR3 is made up of 15 amino acids. Germline V gives CDR1 LNHDA, CDR2 SQIVND (reference sequence). J lost 4 bases, V lost 5 bases, and 6 bases had no gene match. Sequencing used immunoSEQ multiplex PCR; TCRdb keeps in-frame clones, though not all of them. This repertoire holds 25,000 to 35,000 clones, and none appear only once. Heparinized whole blood, about 5 to 8.5 ml, came from each donor. This clone was counted at least ten times. Antigen unknown. The read falls 3 residues short of the CDR3 end, and the missing part is taken from the germline J gene. This chain uses TRBV19 with TRBJ2-1, with 9 bases aligning to TRBD2. The receptor was derived from a human donor with common variable immunodeficiency. The sequencing input was peripheral blood mononuclear cells. The DNA read from the CDR3 is TGTGCCAGTAGTGTGGCGGGAGGGCCATACAATGAG. Its translation: CASSVAGGPYNE. From start to end, the CDR3 is CASSVAGGPYNEQFF.